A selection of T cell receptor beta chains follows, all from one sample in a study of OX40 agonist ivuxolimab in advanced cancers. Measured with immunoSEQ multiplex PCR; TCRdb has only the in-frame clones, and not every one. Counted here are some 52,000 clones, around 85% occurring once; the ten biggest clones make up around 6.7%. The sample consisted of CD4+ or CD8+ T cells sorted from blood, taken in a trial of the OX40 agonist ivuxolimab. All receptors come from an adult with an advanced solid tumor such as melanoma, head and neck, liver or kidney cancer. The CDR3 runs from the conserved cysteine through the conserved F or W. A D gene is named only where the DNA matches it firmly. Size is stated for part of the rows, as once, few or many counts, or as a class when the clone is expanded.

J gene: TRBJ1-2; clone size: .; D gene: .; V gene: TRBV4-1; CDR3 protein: CASSQGPRDGYTF; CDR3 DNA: TGCGCCAGCAGCCAAGGACCCCGGGATGGCTACACCTTC
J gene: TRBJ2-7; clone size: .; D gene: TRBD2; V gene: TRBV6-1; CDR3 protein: CASSEGLAGGRDEQYF; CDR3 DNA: TGTGCCAGCAGTGAAGGCCTAGCGGGGGGGCGCGACGAGCAGTACTTC
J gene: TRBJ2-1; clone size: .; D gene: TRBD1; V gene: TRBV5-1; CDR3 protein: CASSFFGTGLYNEQFF; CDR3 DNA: TGCGCCAGCAGCTTTTTTGGGACAGGGTTGTACAATGAGCAGTTCTTC
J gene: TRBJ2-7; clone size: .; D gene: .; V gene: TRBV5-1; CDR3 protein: CASSLAGAHEQYF; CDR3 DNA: TGCGCCAGCAGCCTCGCTGGGGCTCACGAGCAGTACTTC
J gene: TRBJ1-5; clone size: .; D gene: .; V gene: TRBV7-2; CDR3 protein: CASSIVGGQPQHF; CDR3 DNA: TGTGCCAGCAGCATAGTAGGCGGTCAGCCCCAGCATTTT
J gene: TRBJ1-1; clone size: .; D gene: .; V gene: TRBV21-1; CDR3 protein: CASRQDPPGNTEAFF; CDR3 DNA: TGTGCCAGCAGACAAGATCCGCCAGGCAACACTGAAGCTTTCTTT
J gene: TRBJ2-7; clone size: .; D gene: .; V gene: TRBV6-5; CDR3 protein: CASSDLAYEQYF; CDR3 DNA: TGTGCCAGCAGTGATCTGGCCTACGAGCAGTACTTC
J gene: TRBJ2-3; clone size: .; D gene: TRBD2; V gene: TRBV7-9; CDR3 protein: CASSQTSGGAGDTQYF; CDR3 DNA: TGTGCCAGCAGCCAAACTAGCGGGGGGGCAGGGGATACGCAGTATTTT
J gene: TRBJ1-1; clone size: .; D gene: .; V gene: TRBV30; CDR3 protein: CAWSAGPGHLQAFF; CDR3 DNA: TGTGCCTGGAGTGCCGGACCGGGACACCTCCAAGCTTTCTTT
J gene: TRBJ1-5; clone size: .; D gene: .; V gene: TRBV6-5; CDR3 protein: CASSETGYRQPQHF; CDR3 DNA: TGTGCCAGCAGTGAAACAGGTTATCGTCAGCCCCAGCATTTT
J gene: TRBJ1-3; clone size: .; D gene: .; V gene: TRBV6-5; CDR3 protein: CASSYARGVIGNTIYF; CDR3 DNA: TGTGCCAGCAGTTACGCCAGGGGAGTCATTGGAAACACCATATATTTT
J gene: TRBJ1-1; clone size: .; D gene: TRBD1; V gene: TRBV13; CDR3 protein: CASSLGTRGRGTEAFF; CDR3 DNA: TGTGCCAGCAGCTTAGGTACCAGGGGGCGCGGAACTGAAGCTTTCTTT
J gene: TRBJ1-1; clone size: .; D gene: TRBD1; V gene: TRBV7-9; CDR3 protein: CASSGQGVLNTEAFF; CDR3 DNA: TGTGCCAGCAGCGGACAGGGGGTTTTAAACACTGAAGCTTTCTTT
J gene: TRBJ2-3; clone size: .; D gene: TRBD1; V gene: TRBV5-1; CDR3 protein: CASSFSTGQGGDTQYF; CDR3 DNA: TGCGCCAGCAGCTTCTCGACAGGACAGGGTGGAGATACGCAGTATTTT
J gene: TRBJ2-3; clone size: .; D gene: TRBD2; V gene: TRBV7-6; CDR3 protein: CASSLGPSGGASDTQYF; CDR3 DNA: TGTGCCAGCAGCCTGGGGCCTAGCGGGGGGGCCTCAGATACGCAGTATTTT
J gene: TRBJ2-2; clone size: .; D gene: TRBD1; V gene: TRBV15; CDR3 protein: CATGQALSGTGELFF; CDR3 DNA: TGTGCCACCGGACAGGCCCTTTCGGGAACCGGGGAGCTGTTTTTT
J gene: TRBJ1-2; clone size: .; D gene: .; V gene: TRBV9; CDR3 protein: CASSGPPGTYYGYTF; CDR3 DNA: TGTGCCAGCAGCGGACCTCCCGGGACATACTATGGCTACACCTTC
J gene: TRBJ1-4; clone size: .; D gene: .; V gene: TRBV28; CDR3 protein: CASRKQTEKLFF; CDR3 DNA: TGTGCCAGCAGGAAACAGACGGAAAAACTGTTTTTT
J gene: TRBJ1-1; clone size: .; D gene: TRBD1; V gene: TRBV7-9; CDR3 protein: CASSVGPDRLNTEAFF; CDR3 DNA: TGTGCCAGCAGCGTGGGGCCGGACAGGCTAAACACTGAAGCTTTCTTT
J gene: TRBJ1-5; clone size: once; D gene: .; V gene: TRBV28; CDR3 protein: CASSLWKSVNNQPQHF; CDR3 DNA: TGTGCCAGCAGTTTATGGAAATCGGTTAACAATCAGCCCCAGCATTTT
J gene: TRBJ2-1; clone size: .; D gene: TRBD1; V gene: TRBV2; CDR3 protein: CASRELPNRGGNEQFF; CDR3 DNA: TGTGCCAGCAGAGAACTCCCTAACAGGGGCGGCAATGAGCAGTTCTTC
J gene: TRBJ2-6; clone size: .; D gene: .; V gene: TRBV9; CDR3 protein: CASSVGLLGRLTGANVLTF; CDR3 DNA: TGTGCCAGCAGCGTAGGTCTACTGGGCAGGCTTACTGGGGCCAACGTCCTGACTTTC
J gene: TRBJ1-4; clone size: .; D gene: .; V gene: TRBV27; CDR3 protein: CASSLNRDSEKLFF; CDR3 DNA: TGTGCCAGCAGTTTAAACAGGGATAGTGAAAAACTGTTTTTT
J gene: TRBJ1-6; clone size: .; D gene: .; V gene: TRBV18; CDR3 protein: CASSPGTPGTYNSPLHF; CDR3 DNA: TGTGCCAGCTCACCGGGGACACCAGGGACCTATAATTCACCCCTCCACTTT
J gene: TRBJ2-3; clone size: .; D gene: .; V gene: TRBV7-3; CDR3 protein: CASSLSQRDTQYF; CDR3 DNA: TGTGCCAGCAGCTTAAGCCAGAGAGATACGCAGTATTTT
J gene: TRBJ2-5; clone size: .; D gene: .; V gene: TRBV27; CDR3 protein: CASSSHGQPSDQYF; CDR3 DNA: TGTGCCAGCAGTTCCCACGGACAGCCCTCGGACCAGTACTTC
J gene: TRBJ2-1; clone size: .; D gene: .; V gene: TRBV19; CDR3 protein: CASSIASRIYNEQFF; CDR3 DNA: TGTGCCAGTAGTATAGCTTCAAGGATCTACAATGAGCAGTTCTTC
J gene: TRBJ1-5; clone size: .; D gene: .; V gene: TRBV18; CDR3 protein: CASSLRGRSYSNQPQHF; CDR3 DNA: TGTGCCAGCTCACTGAGAGGGAGGTCCTATAGCAATCAGCCCCAGCATTTT
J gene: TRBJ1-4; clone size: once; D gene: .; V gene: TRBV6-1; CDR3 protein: CASKIEFWDEKLFF; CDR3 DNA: TGTGCCAGCAAGATCGAATTTTGGGATGAAAAACTGTTTTTT
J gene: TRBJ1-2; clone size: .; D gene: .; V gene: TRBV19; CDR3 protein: CASSILLTAGGYTF; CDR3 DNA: TGTGCCAGTAGTATATTGCTGACAGCTGGCGGCTACACCTTC
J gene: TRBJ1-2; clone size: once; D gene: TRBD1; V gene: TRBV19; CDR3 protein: CASSSRQGDNGYTF; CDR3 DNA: TGTGCCAGTAGTTCCCGACAGGGAGATAATGGCTACACCTTC
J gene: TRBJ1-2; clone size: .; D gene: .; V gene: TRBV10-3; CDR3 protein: CAIIRGDGGQVGYTF; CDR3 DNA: TGTGCCATCATCCGGGGGGACGGGGGGCAGGTTGGCTACACCTTC
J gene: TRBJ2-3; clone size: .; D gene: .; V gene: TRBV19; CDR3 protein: CASSMRSDTQYF; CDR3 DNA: TGTGCCAGTAGTATGCGTTCAGATACGCAGTATTTT
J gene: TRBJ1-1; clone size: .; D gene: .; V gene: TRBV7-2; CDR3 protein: CASSPPFQGTEAFF; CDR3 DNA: TGTGCCAGCAGCCCGCCATTTCAAGGAACTGAAGCTTTCTTT
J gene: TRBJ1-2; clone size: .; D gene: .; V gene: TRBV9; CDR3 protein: CASSVDNYGYTF; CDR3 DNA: TGTGCCAGCAGCGTGGACAACTATGGCTACACCTTC